These T cell receptor beta chains were read from a single sample in a study of T cell repertoires in ileal Crohn's disease. Sequencing was performed with immunoSEQ multiplex PCR; in TCRdb, only in-frame clones are kept and a portion is missing. Of 55,000 to 65,000 clones listed, about 88% are singletons. The sample taken for sequencing was ileal tissue. Source of these receptors: an adult with Crohn's disease. Each CDR3 is given with its conserved first and last residue. The order of the fields is clone size, J gene, V gene, D gene, CDR3 protein, CDR3 DNA. D genes are given only for firm matches. Clone size is not always given. Where it is, it says once, few, many or a class for expanded clones.

abundance: .; j_gene: TRBJ2-7; v_gene: TRBV11-3; d_gene: TRBD2; CDR3aa: CASSLVLAGGDEQYF; CDR3nt: TGTGCCAGCAGCTTAGTTCTAGCGGGAGGGGATGAGCAGTACTTC
abundance: once; j_gene: TRBJ2-1; v_gene: TRBV5-1; d_gene: .; CDR3aa: CASSSTQGTEQFF; CDR3nt: TGCGCCAGCAGCTCCACACAGGGAACTGAGCAGTTCTTC
abundance: .; j_gene: TRBJ2-7; v_gene: TRBV28; d_gene: .; CDR3aa: CASSTQAYEQYF; CDR3nt: TGTGCCAGCAGTACACAAGCCTACGAGCAGTACTTC
abundance: .; j_gene: TRBJ1-6; v_gene: TRBV6-1; d_gene: .; CDR3aa: CASIQPGGYNSPLHF; CDR3nt: TGTGCCAGCATCCAACCGGGGGGTTACAATTCACCCCTCCACTTT
abundance: .; j_gene: TRBJ1-2; v_gene: TRBV7-9; d_gene: .; CDR3aa: CASSTSDAAYYGYTF; CDR3nt: TGTGCCAGCAGCACCTCGGATGCGGCTTACTATGGCTACACCTTC
abundance: .; j_gene: TRBJ2-2; v_gene: TRBV6-6; d_gene: TRBD2; CDR3aa: CASIAGVGTGELFF; CDR3nt: TGTGCCAGCATTGCGGGGGTAGGCACCGGGGAGCTGTTTTTT
abundance: .; j_gene: TRBJ2-1; v_gene: TRBV29-1; d_gene: .; CDR3aa: CSVPGSLSFHEQFF; CDR3nt: TGCAGCGTTCCAGGTTCTCTTAGTTTCCATGAGCAGTTCTTC
abundance: .; j_gene: TRBJ2-7; v_gene: TRBV23-1; d_gene: TRBD2; CDR3aa: CASSQRERRLAGGMANEQYF; CDR3nt: TGCGCCAGCAGTCAAAGGGAGAGAAGACTAGCGGGAGGAATGGCGAACGAGCAGTACTTC
abundance: .; j_gene: TRBJ1-5; v_gene: TRBV21-1; d_gene: .; CDR3aa: CASSKDGRCVRQPQHF; CDR3nt: TGTGCCAGCAGCAAAGATGGTCGGTGTGTTCGCCAGCCCCAGCATTTT
abundance: .; j_gene: TRBJ1-1; v_gene: TRBV5-1; d_gene: .; CDR3aa: CASSLGQGSNTEAFF; CDR3nt: TGCGCCAGCAGCTTGGGGCAGGGATCGAACACTGAAGCTTTCTTT
abundance: once; j_gene: TRBJ1-4; v_gene: TRBV14; d_gene: .; CDR3aa: CASSLGQSPFNEKLFF; CDR3nt: TGTGCCAGCAGCCTAGGACAGAGCCCTTTTAATGAAAAACTGTTTTTT
abundance: .; j_gene: TRBJ2-6; v_gene: TRBV1; d_gene: .; CDR3aa: CTSSQQRQDSGANVLTF; CDR3nt: TGCACCAGCAGCCAACAAAGACAGGACTCTGGGGCCAACGTCCTGACTTTC
abundance: once; j_gene: TRBJ1-6; v_gene: TRBV7-9; d_gene: TRBD1; CDR3aa: CASSLAGTGYNSPLHF; CDR3nt: TGTGCCAGCAGCTTAGCGGGGACAGGCTATAATTCACCCCTCCACTTT
abundance: .; j_gene: TRBJ1-5; v_gene: TRBV7-6; d_gene: .; CDR3aa: CASSLAEGQPQHF; CDR3nt: TGTGCCAGCAGCTTAGCGGAGGGACAGCCCCAGCATTTT
abundance: .; j_gene: TRBJ2-3; v_gene: TRBV11-3; d_gene: .; CDR3aa: CASSLVRVDTQYF; CDR3nt: TGTGCCAGCAGCTTAGTTCGGGTTGATACGCAGTATTTT
abundance: .; j_gene: TRBJ1-2; v_gene: TRBV29-1; d_gene: .; CDR3aa: CSVEGAAAGYTF; CDR3nt: TGCAGCGTTGAGGGAGCAGCCGCTGGCTACACCTTC
abundance: few; j_gene: TRBJ1-1; v_gene: TRBV4-2; d_gene: TRBD1; CDR3aa: CASSRARGANLGQGNTEAFF; CDR3nt: TGTGCCAGCAGCCGAGCTAGGGGAGCGAACTTGGGACAGGGCAACACTGAAGCTTTCTTT